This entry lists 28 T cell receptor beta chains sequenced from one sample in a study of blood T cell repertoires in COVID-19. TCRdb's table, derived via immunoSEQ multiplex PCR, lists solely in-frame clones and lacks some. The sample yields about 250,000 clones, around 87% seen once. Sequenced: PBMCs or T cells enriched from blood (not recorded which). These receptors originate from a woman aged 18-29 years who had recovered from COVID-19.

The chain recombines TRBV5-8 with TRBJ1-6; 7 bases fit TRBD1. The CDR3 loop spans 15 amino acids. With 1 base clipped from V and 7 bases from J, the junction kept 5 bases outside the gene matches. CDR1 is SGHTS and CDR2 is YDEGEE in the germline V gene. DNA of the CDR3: TGTGCCAGCAGCTTGACAGGGGTCGAAAATTCACCCCTCCACTTT. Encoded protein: CASSLTGVENSPLHF.

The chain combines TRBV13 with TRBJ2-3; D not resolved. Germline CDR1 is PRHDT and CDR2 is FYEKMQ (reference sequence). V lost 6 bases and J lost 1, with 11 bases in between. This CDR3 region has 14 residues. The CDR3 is CASSGQARTDTQYF. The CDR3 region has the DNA TGTGCCAGCAGTGGGCAGGCACGCACAGATACGCAGTATTTT. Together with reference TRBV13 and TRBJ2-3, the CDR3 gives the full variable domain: AAGVIQSPRHLIKEKRETATLKCYPIPRHDTVYWYQQGPGQDPQFLISFYEKMQSDKGSIPDRFSAQQFSDYHSELNMSSLELGDSALYFCASSGQARTDTQYFGPGTRLTVL.

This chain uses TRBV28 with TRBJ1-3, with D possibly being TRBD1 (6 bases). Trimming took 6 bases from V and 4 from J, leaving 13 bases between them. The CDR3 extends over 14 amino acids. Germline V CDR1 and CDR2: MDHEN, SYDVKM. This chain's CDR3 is CASSGTPGGNTIYF. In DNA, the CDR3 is TGTGCCAGCAGCGGGACACCAGGCGGAAACACCATATATTTT.

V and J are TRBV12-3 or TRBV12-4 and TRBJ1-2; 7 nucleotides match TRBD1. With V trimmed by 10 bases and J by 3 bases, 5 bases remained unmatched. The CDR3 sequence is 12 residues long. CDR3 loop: CAMRGTDYGYTF. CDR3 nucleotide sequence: TGTGCCATGCGAGGGACAGACTATGGCTACACCTTC.

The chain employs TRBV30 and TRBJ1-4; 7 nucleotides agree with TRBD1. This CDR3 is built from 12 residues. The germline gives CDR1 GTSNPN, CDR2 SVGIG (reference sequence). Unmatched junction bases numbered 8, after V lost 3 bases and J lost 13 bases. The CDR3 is CAWSGGAGGLFF. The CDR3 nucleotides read TGTGCCTGGAGCGGGGGGGCAGGGGGACTGTTTTTT.

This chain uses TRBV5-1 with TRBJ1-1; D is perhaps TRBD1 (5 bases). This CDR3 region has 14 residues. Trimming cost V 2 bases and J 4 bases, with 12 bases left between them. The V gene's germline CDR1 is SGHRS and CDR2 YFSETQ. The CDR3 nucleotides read TGCGCCAGCAGCTTACAGGATTTGGGCACTGAAGCTTTCTTT. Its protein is CASSLQDLGTEAFF. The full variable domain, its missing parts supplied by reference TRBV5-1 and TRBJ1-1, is KAGVTQTPRYLIKTRGQQVTLSCSPISGHRSVSWYQQTPGQGLQFLFEYFSETQRNKGNFPGRFSGRQFSNSRSEMNVSTLELGDSALYLCASSLQDLGTEAFFGQGTRLTVV.

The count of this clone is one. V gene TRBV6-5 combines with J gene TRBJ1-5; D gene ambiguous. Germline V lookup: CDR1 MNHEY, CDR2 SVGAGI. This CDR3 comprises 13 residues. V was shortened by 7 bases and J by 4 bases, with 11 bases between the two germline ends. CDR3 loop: CASTRGRNQPQHF. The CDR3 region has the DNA TGTGCCAGCACCCGGGGTCGGAATCAGCCCCAGCATTTT.

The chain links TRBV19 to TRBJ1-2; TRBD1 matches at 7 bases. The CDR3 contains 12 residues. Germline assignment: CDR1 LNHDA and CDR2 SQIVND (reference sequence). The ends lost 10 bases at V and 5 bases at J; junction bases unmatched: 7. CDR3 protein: CATEDRAYGYTF. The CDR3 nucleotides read TGTGCCACCGAAGACAGGGCGTATGGCTACACCTTC.

This chain's CDR3 is CASSPYTIQNEQFF. In DNA, the CDR3 is TGTGCCAGTAGTCCCTACACTATTCAGAATGAGCAGTTCTTC. The chain is built from TRBV19 and TRBJ2-1; D ambiguous. Per germline, CDR1 LNHDA and CDR2 SQIVND (reference sequence). Deletions cut 5 bases from V and 7 bases from J, with 15 bases between. This CDR3 contains 14 residues.

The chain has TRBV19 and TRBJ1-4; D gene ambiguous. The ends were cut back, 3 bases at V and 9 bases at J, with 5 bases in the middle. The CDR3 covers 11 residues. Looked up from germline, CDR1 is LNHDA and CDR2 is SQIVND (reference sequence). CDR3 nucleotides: TGTGCCAGTAGTATTGGCAAAAAACTGTTTTTT. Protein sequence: CASSIGKKLFF.

Here the CDR3 DNA reads TGTGCCAGCAGCTTGTGGACAGAACCTAGCAATCAGCCCCAGCATTTT. This encodes CASSLWTEPSNQPQHF. The chain carries TRBV7-2 and TRBJ1-5; D may be TRBD1 (6 bases). V dropped 3 bases and J dropped 0 bases, with 12 bases sitting between them. Germline V gene sequence: CDR1 SGHTA, CDR2 FQGNSA. This CDR3 is 16 amino acids long. Filled out from reference TRBV7-2 and TRBJ1-5, the complete variable domain reads GAGVSQSPSNKVTEKGKDVELRCDPISGHTALYWYRQSLGQGLEFLIYFQGNSAPDKSGLPSDRFSAERTGGSVSTLTIQRTQQEDSAVYLCASSLWTEPSNQPQHFGDGTRLSIL.

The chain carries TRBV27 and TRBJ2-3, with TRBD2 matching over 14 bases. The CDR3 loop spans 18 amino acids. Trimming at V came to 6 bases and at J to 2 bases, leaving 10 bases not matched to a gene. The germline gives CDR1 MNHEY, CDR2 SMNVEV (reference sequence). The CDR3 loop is CASRPTSGGGAATDTQYF. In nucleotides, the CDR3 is TGTGCCAGCAGGCCGACTAGCGGGGGGGGTGCGGCCACAGATACGCAGTATTTT.

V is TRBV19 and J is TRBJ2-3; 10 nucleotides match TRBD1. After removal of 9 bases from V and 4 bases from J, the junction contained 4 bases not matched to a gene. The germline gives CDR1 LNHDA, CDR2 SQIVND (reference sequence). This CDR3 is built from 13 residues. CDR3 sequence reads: CASGTGVPDTQYF. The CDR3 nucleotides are TGTGCCAGCGGGACAGGGGTGCCAGATACGCAGTATTTT.

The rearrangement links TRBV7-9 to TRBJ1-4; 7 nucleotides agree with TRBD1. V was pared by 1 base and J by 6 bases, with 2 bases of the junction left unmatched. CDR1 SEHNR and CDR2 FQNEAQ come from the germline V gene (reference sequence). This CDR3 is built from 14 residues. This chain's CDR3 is CASSLGQGDEKLFF. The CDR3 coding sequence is TGTGCCAGCAGCTTAGGTCAGGGGGATGAAAAACTGTTTTTT.

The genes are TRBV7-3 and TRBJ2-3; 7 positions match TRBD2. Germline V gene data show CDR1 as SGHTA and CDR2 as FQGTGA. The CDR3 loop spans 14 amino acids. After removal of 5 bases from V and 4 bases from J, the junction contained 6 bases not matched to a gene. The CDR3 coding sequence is TGTGCCAGCAGCCCCGCTAGCGGAGCAGATACGCAGTATTTT. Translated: CASSPASGADTQYF. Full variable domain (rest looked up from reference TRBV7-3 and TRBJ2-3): GAGVSQTPSNKVTEKGKYVELRCDPISGHTALYWYRQSLGQGPEFLIYFQGTGAADDSGLPNDRFFAVRPEGSVSTLKIQRTERGDSAVYLCASSPASGADTQYFGPGTRLTVL.

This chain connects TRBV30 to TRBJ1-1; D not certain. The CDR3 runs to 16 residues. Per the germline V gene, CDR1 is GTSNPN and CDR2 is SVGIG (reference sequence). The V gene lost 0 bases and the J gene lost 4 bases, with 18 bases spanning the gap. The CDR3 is CAWSVLGGLRGTEAFF. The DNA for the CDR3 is TGTGCCTGGAGTGTACTTGGAGGTTTACGGGGCACTGAAGCTTTCTTT.

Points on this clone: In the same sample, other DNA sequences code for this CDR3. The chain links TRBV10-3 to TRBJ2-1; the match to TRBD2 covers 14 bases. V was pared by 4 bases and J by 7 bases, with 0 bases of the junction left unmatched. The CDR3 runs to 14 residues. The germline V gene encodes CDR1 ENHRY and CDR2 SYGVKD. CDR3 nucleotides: TGTGCCATCAGTGGGACTAGCGGGGGGAATGAGCAGTTCTTC. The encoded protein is CAISGTSGGNEQFF.

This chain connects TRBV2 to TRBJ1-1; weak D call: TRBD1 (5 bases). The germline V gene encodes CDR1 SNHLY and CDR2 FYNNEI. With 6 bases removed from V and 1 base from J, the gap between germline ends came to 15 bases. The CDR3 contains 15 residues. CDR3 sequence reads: CASRTPGTPNTEAFF. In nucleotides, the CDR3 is TGTGCCAGCAGGACTCCCGGGACTCCGAACACTGAAGCTTTCTTT.

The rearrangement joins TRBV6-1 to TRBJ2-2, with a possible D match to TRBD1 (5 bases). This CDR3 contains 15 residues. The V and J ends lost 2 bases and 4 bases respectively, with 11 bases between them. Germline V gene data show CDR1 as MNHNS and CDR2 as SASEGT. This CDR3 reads CASSESHRTTGELFF. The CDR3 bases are TGTGCCAGCAGTGAAAGTCACAGGACCACCGGGGAGCTGTTTTTT.

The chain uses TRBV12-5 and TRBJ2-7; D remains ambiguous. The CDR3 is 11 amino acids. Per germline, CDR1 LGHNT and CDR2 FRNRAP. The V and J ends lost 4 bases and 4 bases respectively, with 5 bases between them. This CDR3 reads CASGWHYEQYF. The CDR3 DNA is TGTGCTAGTGGTTGGCATTACGAGCAGTACTTC.

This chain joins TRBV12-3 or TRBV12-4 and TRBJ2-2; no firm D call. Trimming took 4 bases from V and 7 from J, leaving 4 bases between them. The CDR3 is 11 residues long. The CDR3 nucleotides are TGTGCCAGCAGTTCTATCGGGGAGCTGTTTTTT. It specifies CASSSIGELFF.

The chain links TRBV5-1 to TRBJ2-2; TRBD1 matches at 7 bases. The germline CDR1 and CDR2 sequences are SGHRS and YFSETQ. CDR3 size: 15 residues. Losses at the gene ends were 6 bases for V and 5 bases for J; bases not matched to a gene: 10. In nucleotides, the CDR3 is TGCGCCAGCACCAAGGACAGGTTGGCAACCGGGGAGCTGTTTTTT. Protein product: CASTKDRLATGELFF.

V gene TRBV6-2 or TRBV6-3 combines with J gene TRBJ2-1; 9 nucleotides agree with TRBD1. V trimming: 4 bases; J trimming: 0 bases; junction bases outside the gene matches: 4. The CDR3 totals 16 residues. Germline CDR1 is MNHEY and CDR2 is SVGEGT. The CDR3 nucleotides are TGTGCCAGCAGTTCCAGGACAGGGGTCTCCTACAATGAGCAGTTCTTC. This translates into CASSSRTGVSYNEQFF.

CDR3: CASSDLGLEQYF. As DNA, the CDR3 is TGTGCCAGCAGTGACCTGGGGCTCGAGCAGTACTTC. This chain joins TRBV6-1 and TRBJ2-7; a weak D match, TRBD1 (5 bases). Germline lookup yields CDR1 MNHNS and CDR2 SASEGT. CDR3 length: 12 residues. V was shortened by 3 bases and J by 6 bases, with 9 bases between the two germline ends.

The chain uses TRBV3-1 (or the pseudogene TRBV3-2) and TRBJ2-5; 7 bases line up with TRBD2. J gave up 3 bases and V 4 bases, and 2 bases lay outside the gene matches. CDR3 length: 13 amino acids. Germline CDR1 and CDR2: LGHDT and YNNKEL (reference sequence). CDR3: CASSPGLKETQYF. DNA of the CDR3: TGTGCCAGCAGCCCGGGACTAAAAGAGACCCAGTACTTC.

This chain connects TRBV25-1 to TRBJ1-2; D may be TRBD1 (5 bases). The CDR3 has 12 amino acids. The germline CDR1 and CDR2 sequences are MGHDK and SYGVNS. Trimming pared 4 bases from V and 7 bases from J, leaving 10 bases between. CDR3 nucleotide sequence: TGTGCCAGCAGTGCGGGGGTCTCTGGCTACACCTTC. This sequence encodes CASSAGVSGYTF.

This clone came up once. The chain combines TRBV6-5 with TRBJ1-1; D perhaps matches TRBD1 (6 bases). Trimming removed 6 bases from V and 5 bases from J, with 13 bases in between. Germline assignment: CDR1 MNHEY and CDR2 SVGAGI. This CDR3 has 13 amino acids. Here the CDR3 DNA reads TGTGCCAGCAGCCAGGGGATGGAAACTGAAGCTTTCTTT. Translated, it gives CASSQGMETEAFF.

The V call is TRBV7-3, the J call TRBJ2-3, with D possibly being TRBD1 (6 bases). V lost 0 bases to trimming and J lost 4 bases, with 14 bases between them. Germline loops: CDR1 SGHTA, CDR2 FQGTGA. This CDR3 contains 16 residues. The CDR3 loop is CASSLTSGQGPDTQYF. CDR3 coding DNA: TGTGCCAGCAGCTTAACTTCGGGGCAGGGGCCAGATACGCAGTATTTT.